The source of this T cell receptor (beta chain) is a study of control samples from healthy donors and cancer patients. The assay was immunoSEQ multiplex PCR, and TCRdb's table has in-frame clones only and misses some. The data show roughly 120,000 clones, 85% to 90% seen once. The sequencing input was blood. The clonotype was recovered from a woman aged 45-65 years in good health.

In DNA, the CDR3 is TGTGCCAGCACCTTCAGGGGGGGGCAGTTCTTC. It is translated as CASTFRGGQFF. The rearrangement links TRBV12-3 or TRBV12-4 to TRBJ2-1; possibly TRBD1 or TRBD2 for D (7 bases each). The CDR3 sequence is 11 residues long. V was shortened by 7 bases and J by 12 bases, with 13 bases between the two germline ends.